Sequencing of this T cell receptor beta chain was carried out in a study of CD8+CD57+ T cells in acquired aplastic anemia. Study-wide background: Yields of DNA that came from sorted CD4+ and CD8+ cells averaged approximately 3.2 ug. General study results and limits: Both patients and controls carried the same twenty-nine CD8+ CDR3 sequences.

Patients who underwent sequencing had shown CD8+CD57+ cell expansion by flow cytometry. In regard to this clonotype: Its antigen is unidentified.

Germline CDR1 and CDR2: SGHTA and FQGNSA. The CDR3 spans 14 residues. The ends were cut back, 3 bases at V and 3 bases at J, with 11 bases in the middle. Both TCR beta VDJ combination and CDR3 sequence profiling were carried out. Genomic DNA was the template for this profiling. TCRdb called the reads again in MiXCR, with one record for every CDR3 protein. Altogether roughly 290,000 distinct CDR3 sequences are present, 56% being singletons, with the ten largest covering 1.3%. This TCR came from a human donor with aplastic anemia. The chain recombines TRBV7-2 with TRBJ1-1; TRBD1 might be the D (5 bases). Sequenced sample: sorted CD4+, CD8+, or CD8+CD57+ T cells (not recorded which) from PBMCs. CDR3 loop: CASSLGGKDTEAFF. The CDR3 region has the DNA TGTGCCAGCAGCTTGGGGGGAAAGGACACTGAAGCTTTCTTT.